This section outlines one T cell receptor (beta chain) sequence together with its context. The record originates from a study of blood T cell repertoires in COVID-19. Libraries were prepared by immunoSEQ multiplex PCR; TCRdb keeps only in-frame clonotypes and omits some of them. The data show tens of thousands of clones, about nine tenths seen once. This CDR3 spans 15 amino acids. The V gene lost 5 bases and the J gene lost 0 bases, with 8 bases spanning the gap. CDR1 is SGHTA and CDR2 is FQGTGA in the germline V gene. The V and J genes are TRBV7-3 and TRBJ2-6; D not resolved. The TCR originated in a woman between 40 and 50 years old with active COVID-19. Material: peripheral blood. This chain's CDR3 is CASSATNSGANVLTF. CDR3 in DNA: TGTGCCAGCAGCGCGACAAACTCTGGGGCCAACGTCCTGACTTTC.